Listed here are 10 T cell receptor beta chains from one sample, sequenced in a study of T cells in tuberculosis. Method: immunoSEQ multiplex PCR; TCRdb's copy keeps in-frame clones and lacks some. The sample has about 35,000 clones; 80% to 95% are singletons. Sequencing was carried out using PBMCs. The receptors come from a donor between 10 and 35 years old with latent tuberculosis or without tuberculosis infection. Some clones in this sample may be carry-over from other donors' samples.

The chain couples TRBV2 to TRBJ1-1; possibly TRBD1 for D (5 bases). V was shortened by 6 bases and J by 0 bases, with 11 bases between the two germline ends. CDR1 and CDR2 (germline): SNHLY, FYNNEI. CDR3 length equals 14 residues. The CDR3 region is CASRGPVVNTEAFF. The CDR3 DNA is TGTGCCAGCAGGGGGCCGGTTGTGAACACTGAAGCTTTCTTT.

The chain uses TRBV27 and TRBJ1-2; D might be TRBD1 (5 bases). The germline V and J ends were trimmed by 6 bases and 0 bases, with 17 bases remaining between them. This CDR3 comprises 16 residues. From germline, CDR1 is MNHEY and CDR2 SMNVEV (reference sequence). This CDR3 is CASSPAKGLTNYGYTF. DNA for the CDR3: TGTGCCAGCAGCCCCGCTAAGGGGCTAACTAACTATGGCTACACCTTC.

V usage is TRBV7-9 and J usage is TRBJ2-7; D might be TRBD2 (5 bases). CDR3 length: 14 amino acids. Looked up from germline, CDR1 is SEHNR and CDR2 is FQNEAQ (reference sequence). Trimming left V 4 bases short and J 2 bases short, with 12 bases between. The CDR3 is CASSSMRDTYEQYF. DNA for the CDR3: TGTGCCAGCAGCTCTATGAGGGATACCTACGAGCAGTACTTC.

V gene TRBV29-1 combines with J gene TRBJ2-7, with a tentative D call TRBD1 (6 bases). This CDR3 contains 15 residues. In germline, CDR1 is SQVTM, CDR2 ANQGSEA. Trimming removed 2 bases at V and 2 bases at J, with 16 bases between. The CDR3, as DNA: TGCAGCGTTGAATACCAGGGGCGCTTCCCCTACGAGCAGTACTTC. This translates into CSVEYQGRFPYEQYF.

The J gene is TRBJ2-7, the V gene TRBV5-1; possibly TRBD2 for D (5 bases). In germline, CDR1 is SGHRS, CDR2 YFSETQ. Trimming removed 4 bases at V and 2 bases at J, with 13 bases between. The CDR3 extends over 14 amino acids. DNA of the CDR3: TGCGCCAGCAGCACCCGTGAGGGCCCCTACGAGCAGTACTTC. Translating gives CASSTREGPYEQYF.

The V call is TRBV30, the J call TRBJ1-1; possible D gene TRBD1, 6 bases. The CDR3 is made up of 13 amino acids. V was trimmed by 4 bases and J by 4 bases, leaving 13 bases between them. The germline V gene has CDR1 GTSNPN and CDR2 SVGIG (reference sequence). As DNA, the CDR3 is TGTGCCTGGAACAGGGAGGGGGGCACTGAAGCTTTCTTT. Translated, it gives CAWNREGGTEAFF.

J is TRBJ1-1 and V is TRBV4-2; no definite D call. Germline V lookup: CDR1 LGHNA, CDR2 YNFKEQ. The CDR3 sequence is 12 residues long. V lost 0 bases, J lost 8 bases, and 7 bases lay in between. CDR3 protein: CASSQERQEAFF. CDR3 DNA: TGTGCCAGCAGCCAAGAGAGGCAGGAAGCTTTCTTT.

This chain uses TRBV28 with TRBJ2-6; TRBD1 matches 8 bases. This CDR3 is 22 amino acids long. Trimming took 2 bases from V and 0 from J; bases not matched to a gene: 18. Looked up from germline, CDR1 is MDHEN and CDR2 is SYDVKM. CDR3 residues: CASSLNGQGWSGRFSGANVLTF. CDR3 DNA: TGTGCCAGCAGTTTAAACGGACAGGGCTGGTCGGGACGGTTCTCTGGGGCCAACGTCCTGACTTTC.

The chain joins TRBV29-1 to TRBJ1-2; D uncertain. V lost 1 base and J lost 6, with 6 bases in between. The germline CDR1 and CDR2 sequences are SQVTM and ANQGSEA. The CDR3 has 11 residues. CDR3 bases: TGCAGCGTTGAAGGGGCGAATGGCTACACCTTC. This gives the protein CSVEGANGYTF.

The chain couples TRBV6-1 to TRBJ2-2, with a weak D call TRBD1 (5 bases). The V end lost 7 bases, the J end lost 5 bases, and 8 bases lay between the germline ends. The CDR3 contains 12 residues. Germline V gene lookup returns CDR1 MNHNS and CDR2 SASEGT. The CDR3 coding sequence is TGTGCCAGCAACCCAGGGACCGGGGAGCTGTTTTTT. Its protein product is CASNPGTGELFF.